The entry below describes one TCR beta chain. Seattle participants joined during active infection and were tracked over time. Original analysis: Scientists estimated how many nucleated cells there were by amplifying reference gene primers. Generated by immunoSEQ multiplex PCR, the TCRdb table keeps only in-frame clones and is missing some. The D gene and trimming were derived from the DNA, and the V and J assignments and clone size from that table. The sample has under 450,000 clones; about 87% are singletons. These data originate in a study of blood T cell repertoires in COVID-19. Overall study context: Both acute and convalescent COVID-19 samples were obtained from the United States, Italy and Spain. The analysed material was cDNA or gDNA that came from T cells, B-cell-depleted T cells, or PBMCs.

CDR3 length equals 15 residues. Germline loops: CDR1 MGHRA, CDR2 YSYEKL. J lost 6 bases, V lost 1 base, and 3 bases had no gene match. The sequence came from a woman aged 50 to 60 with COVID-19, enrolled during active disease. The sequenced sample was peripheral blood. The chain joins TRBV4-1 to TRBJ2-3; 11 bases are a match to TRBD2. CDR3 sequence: CASSQASGGYDTQYF. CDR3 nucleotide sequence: TGCGCCAGCAGCCAAGCTAGCGGGGGGTACGATACGCAGTATTTT.